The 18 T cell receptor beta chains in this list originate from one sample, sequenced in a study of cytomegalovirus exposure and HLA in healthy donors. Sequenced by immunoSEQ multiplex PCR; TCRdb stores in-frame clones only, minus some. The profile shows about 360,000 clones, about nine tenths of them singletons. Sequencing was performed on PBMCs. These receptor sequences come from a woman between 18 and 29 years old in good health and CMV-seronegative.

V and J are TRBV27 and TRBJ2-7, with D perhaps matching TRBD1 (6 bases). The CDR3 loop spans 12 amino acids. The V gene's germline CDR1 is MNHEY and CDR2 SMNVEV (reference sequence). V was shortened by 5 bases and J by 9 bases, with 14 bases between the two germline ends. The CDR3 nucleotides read TGTGCCAGCAGTGATAGAGTAGGGGGGCAGTACTTC. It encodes CASSDRVGGQYF.

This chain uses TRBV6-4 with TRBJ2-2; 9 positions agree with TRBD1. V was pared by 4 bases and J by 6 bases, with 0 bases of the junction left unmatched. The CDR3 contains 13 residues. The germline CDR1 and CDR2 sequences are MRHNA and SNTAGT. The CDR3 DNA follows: TGTGCCAGCAGTGGACAGGGGGCCGGGGAGCTGTTTTTT. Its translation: CASSGQGAGELFF.

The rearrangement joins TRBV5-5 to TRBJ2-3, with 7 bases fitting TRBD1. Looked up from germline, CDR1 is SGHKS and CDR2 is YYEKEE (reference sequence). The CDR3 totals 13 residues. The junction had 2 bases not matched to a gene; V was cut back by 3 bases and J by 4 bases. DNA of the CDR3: TGTGCCAGCAGCTGGGGACAGCCAGATACGCAGTATTTT. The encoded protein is CASSWGQPDTQYF.

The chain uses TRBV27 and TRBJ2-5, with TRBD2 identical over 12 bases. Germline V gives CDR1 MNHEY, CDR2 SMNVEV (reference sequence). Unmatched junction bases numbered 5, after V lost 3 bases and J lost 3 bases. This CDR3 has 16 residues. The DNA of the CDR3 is TGTGCCAGCAGTTTTCTAGCGGGAGGGAGGGAAGAGACCCAGTACTTC. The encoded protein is CASSFLAGGREETQYF.

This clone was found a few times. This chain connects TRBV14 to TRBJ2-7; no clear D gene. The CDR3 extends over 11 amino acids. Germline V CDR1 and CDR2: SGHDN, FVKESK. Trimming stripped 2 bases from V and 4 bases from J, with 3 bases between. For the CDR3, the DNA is TGTGCCAGCAGCCAACGTTACGAGCAGTACTTC. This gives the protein CASSQRYEQYF.

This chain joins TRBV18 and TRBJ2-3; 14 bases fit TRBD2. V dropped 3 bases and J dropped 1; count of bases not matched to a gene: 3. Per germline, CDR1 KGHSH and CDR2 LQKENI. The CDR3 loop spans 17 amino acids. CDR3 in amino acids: CASSPGTSGSGTDTQYF. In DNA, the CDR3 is TGTGCCAGCTCACCCGGGACTAGCGGGAGTGGCACAGATACGCAGTATTTT.

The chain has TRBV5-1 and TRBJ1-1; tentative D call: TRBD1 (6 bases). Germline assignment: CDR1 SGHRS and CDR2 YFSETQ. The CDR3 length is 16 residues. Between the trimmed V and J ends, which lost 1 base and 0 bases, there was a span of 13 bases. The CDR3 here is CASSLKAGAMNTEAFF. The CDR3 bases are TGCGCCAGCAGCTTGAAGGCAGGGGCCATGAACACTGAAGCTTTCTTT.

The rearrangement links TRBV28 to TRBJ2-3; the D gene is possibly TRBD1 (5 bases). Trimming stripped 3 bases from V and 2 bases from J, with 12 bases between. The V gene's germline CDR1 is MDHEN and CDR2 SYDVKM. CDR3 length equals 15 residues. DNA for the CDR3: TGTGCCAGCAGTTTCGGACAACCTGCCACAGATACGCAGTATTTT. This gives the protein CASSFGQPATDTQYF.

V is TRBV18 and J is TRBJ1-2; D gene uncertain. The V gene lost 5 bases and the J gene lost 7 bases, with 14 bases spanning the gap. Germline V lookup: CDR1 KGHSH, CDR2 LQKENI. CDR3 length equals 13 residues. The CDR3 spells CASSVGGLGGYTF. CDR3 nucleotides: TGTGCCAGCTCAGTAGGAGGGCTAGGTGGCTACACCTTC.

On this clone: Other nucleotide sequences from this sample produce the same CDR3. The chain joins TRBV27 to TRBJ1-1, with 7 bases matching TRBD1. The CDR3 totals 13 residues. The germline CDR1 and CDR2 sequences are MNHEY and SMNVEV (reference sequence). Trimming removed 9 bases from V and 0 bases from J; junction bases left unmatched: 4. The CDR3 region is CASRQGMNTEAFF. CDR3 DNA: TGTGCCAGTCGACAGGGCATGAACACTGAAGCTTTCTTT.

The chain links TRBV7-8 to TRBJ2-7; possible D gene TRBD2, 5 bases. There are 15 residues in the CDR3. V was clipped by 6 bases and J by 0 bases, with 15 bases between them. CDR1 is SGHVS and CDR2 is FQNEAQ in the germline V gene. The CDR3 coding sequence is TGTGCCAGCAGATATGGCCAAGGGAGCTCCTACGAGCAGTACTTC. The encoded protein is CASRYGQGSSYEQYF.

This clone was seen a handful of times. The CDR3 loop is CASSLLVGGYHGYTF. The CDR3 region has the DNA TGTGCCAGCAGCTTGTTGGTAGGGGGCTATCATGGCTACACCTTC. This chain joins TRBV5-8 and TRBJ1-2, with 7 bases fitting TRBD1. The CDR3 runs to 15 residues. The ends lost 1 base at V and 6 bases at J; junction bases unmatched: 9. Germline CDR1 and CDR2: SGHTS and YDEGEE.

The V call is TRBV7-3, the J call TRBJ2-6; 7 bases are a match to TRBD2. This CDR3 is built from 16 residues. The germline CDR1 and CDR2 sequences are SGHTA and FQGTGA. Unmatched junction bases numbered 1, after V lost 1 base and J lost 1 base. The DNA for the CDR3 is TGTGCCAGCAGCTTAAGGGGAGGGTCTGGGGCCAACGTCCTGACTTTC. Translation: CASSLRGGSGANVLTF.

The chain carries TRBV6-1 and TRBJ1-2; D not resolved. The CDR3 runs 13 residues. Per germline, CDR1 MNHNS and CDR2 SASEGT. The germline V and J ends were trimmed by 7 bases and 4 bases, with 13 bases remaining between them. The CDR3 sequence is CASITLASYGYTF. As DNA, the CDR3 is TGTGCCAGCATCACCCTCGCTAGCTATGGCTACACCTTC.

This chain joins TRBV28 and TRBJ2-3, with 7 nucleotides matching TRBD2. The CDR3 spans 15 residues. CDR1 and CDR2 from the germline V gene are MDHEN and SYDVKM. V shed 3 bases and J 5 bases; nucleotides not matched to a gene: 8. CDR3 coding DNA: TGTGCCAGCAGTTTCTGGGCGGGAGAACTAGATACGCAGTATTTT. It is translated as CASSFWAGELDTQYF.

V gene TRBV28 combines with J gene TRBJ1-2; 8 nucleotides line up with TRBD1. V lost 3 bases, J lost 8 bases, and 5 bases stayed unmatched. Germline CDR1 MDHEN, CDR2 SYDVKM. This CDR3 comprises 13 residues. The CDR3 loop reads CASSFQGAQGYTF. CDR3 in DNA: TGTGCCAGCAGTTTCCAGGGGGCGCAAGGCTACACCTTC.

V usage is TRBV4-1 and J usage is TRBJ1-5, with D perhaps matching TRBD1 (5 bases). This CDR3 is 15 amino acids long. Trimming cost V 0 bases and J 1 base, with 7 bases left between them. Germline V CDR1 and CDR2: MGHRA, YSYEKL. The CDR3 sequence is CASSQERGSNQPQHF. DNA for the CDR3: TGCGCCAGCAGCCAAGAGCGGGGGAGCAATCAGCCCCAGCATTTT.

The CDR3 nucleotides are TGTGCCAGCAGTGACCCCGGGGACAGGGGCTCTGGGGCCAACGTCCTGACTTTC. Protein sequence: CASSDPGDRGSGANVLTF. The chain couples TRBV6-1 to TRBJ2-6; 10 bases are shared with TRBD1. Per germline, CDR1 MNHNS and CDR2 SASEGT. The CDR3 runs 18 residues. V dropped 3 bases and J dropped 0; count of bases not matched to a gene: 5.